This T cell receptor (beta chain) was obtained from a study of blood T cell repertoires in COVID-19. The CDR3 runs to 17 residues. Trimming removed 5 bases from V and 1 base from J; junction bases left unmatched: 14. The germline V gene encodes CDR1 SGDLS and CDR2 YYNGEE. TCRdb's copy holds only in-frame clones and misses some; the assay was immunoSEQ multiplex PCR. The sample carries 250,000 to 350,000 clones, approximately 90% recorded once. The receptor was isolated from a woman between 45 and 60 years old with COVID-19, enrolled during active disease. The rearrangement joins TRBV9 to TRBJ1-1; 7 bases align to TRBD1. The sample comprised peripheral blood. This CDR3 reads CASRPSTGQFWNTEAFF. In DNA form, the CDR3 reads TGTGCCAGCAGACCCTCGACAGGGCAATTCTGGAACACTGAAGCTTTCTTT.